This T cell receptor (beta chain) was captured by sequencing in a study of monozygotic twins with inflammatory bowel disease. TCRalpha and TCRbeta cDNA was put through two nested PCRs of roughly 17 and 9 cycles. Reprocessing the 5' RACE reads, TCRdb reports a single entry for every CDR3 protein and omits DNA. This listing includes under 200,000 distinct CDR3 sequences. Concerning this clonotype: Its target is unknown.

Findings of the study overall: The authors found no support for a single strong IBD-associated signal or clonotype.

The TCR comes from a human donor with ulcerative colitis or Crohn's disease, or a healthy co-twin of an affected twin (not recorded which). What was sequenced was blood.

The CDR3 is CASRAFTGGSGTDTQYF. The chain employs TRBV6-1 and TRBJ2-3; TCRdb calls TRBD1, which cannot be checked without DNA. This CDR3 is built from 17 residues. The germline V gene has CDR1 MNHNS and CDR2 SASEGT.